This record looks at one T cell receptor (beta chain) sequence and its context. The sample belongs to a study of beta chain features in type 1 diabetes. Looking at the study overall: On cell yields, gender and age, patients and healthy donors were similar.

The entirety of the isolated RNA underwent reverse transcription, so expressed TCRB transcripts were sequenced. Profiled with immunoSEQ multiplex PCR; TCRdb holds only in-frame clones, not every one. There are about 360,000 clones in the sample; approximately 12% occur only once, and 0.017% lies in the top ten. V was clipped by 5 bases and J by 3 bases; unmatched bases: 6. The CDR3 extends over 15 amino acids. The germline V gene encodes CDR1 LNHDA and CDR2 SQIVND (reference sequence). What was sequenced was naive CD4+ T cells from blood. The rearrangement joins TRBV19 to TRBJ1-5; 8 bases align to TRBD1. This sequence originates from a man younger than 35 in good health. The chain's CDR3 is CASSLGTGDNQPQHF. The CDR3 DNA follows: TGTGCCAGTAGTCTCGGGACAGGAGACAATCAGCCCCAGCATTTT. The full variable domain, its missing parts supplied by reference TRBV19 and TRBJ1-5, is DGGITQSPKYLFRKEGQNVTLSCEQNLNHDAMYWYRQDPGQGLRLIYYSQIVNDFQKGDIAEGYSVSREKKESFPLTVTSAQKNPTAFYLCASSLGTGDNQPQHFGDGTRLSIL.